The entry below describes one TCR beta chain. This specimen belongs to a study of blood T cell repertoires in COVID-19. Study overall: Collection of acute and convalescent COVID-19 samples took place in the United States, Italy and Spain.

Sequencing used immunoSEQ multiplex PCR; TCRdb keeps in-frame clones, though not all of them. Of about 140,000 clones listed, around 90% were seen once; the top ten hold about 1.7%. The CDR3 has 16 residues. Losses at the gene ends were 0 bases for V and 6 bases for J; bases not matched to a gene: 6. Germline lookup yields CDR1 SGHRS and CDR2 YFSETQ. The chain employs TRBV5-1 and TRBJ2-2; 9 positions match TRBD2. Specimen: peripheral blood. This TCR came from a man in his 70s with acute or convalescent COVID-19. For the CDR3, the DNA is TGCGCCAGCAGCTTGGTAGCGGGAGTGGGCGCCGGGGAGCTGTTTTTT. It translates to CASSLVAGVGAGELFF. The whole variable domain, remainder taken from reference TRBV5-1 and TRBJ2-2, is KAGVTQTPRYLIKTRGQQVTLSCSPISGHRSVSWYQQTPGQGLQFLFEYFSETQRNKGNFPGRFSGRQFSNSRSEMNVSTLELGDSALYLCASSLVAGVGAGELFFGEGSRLTVL.